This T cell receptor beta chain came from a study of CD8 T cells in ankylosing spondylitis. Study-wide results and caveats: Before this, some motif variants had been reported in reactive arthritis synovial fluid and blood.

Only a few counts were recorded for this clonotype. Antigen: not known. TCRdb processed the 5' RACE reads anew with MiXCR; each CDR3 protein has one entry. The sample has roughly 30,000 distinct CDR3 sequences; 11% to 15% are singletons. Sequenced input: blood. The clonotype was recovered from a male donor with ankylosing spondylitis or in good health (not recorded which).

The CDR3 coding sequence is TGCGCCAGCAGCCAGGGGGACAGGGGGAATCAGCCCCAGCATTTT. As protein: CASSQGDRGNQPQHF. V is TRBV4-3 and J is TRBJ1-5; TRBD1 agrees at 11 bases. Germline CDR1 reads LGHNA; CDR2 reads YSLEER. With 3 bases clipped from V and 4 bases from J, the junction kept 2 bases outside the gene matches. CDR3 length: 15 residues.